This T cell receptor (beta chain) was observed in a study of sequential checkpoint blockade in melanoma. Germline V gene lookup returns CDR1 MNHGY and CDR2 SAAAGT. The CDR3 sequence is 16 residues long. The V end was cut by 5 bases, the J end by 3 bases, with 20 bases between. Findings and caveats of the study: PD-L1 staining and CD8+ counts, not mutational load, tracked tumor T-cell clonality.

Details on this clone: Its cognate antigen is unknown.

The treatment was: randomized to nivolumab then ipilimumab (arm A) or the reverse (arm B). Produced via immunoSEQ multiplex PCR; TCRdb's table is partial and in-frame only. The sample yields 8,100 or so clones, approximately 30% seen once. This chain links TRBV6-8 with TRBJ2-7; TRBD1 is a possible D gene (6 bases). The TCR was taken from a human donor with melanoma. The source was tumor tissue (inferred from file names), collected from a patient given nivolumab and ipilimumab in sequence. The CDR3 loop reads CASSGHPGQLLYEQYF. For the CDR3, the DNA is TGTGCCAGCAGTGGGCACCCGGGACAACTACTCTACGAGCAGTACTTC.